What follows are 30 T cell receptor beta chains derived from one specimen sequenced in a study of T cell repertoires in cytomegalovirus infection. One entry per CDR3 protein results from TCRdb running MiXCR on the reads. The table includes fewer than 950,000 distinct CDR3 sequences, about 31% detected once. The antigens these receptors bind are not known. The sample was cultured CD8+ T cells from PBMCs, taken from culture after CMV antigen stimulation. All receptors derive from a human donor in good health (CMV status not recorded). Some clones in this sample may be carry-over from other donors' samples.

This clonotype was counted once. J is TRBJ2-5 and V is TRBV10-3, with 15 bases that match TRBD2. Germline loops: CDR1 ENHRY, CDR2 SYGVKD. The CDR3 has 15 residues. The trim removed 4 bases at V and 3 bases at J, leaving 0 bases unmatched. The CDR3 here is CAISGTSGGEETQYF. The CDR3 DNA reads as TGTGCCATCAGTGGGACTAGCGGGGGGGAAGAGACCCAGTACTTC.

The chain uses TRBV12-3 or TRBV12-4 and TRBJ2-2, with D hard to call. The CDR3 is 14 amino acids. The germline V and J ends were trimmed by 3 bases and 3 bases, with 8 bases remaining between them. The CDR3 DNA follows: TGTGCCAGCAGTTTCGTGACATACACCGGGGAGCTGTTTTTT. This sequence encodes CASSFVTYTGELFF.

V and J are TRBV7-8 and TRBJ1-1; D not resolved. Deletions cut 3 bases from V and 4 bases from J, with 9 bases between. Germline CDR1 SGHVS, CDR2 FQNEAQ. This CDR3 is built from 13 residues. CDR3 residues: CASSLGWVTEAFF. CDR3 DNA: TGTGCCAGCAGCTTGGGATGGGTCACTGAAGCTTTCTTT.

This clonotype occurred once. CDR3 nucleotide sequence: TGTGCCAGCAGCTTAGATGGGACAGGGATATACGAGCAGTACTTC. This sequence encodes CASSLDGTGIYEQYF. This sequence joins TRBV11-3 and TRBJ2-7; 9 bases map to TRBD1. Germline V lookup: CDR1 SGHNT, CDR2 YENEEA. V shed 0 bases and J 4 bases; nucleotides not matched to a gene: 4. This CDR3 is 15 amino acids long.

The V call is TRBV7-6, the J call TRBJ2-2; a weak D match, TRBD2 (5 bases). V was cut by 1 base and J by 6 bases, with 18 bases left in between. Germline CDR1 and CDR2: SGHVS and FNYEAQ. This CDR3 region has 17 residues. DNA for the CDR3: TGTGCCAGCAGCTTAGGGATGAGGGCGGATTCCGCCGGGGAGCTGTTTTTT. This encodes CASSLGMRADSAGELFF.

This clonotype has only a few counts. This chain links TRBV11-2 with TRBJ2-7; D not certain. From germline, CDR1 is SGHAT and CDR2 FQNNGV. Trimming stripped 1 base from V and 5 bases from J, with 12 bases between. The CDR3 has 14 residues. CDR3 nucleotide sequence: TGTGCCAGCAGCTTAGGCTCCGCGTATAACGAGCAGTACGTC. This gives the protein CASSLGSAYNEQYV.

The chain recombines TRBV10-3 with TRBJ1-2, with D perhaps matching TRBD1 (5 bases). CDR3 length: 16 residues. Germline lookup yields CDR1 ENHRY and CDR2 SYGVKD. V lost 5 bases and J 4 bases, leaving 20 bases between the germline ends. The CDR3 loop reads CAISLLDQGLTYGYTF. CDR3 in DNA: TGTGCCATCAGTCTTCTCGACCAGGGACTAACCTATGGCTACACCTTC.

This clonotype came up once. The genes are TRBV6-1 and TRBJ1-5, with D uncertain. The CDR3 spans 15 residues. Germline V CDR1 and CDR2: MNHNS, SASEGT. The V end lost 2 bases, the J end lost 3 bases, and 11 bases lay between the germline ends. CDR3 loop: CASSERGSYNQPQHF. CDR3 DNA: TGTGCCAGCAGTGAACGAGGCAGTTACAATCAGCCCCAGCATTTT.

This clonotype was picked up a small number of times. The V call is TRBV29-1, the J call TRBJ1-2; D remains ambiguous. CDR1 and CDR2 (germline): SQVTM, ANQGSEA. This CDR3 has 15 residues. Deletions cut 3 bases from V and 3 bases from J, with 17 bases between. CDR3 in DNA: TGCAGCGTTGAGTGGAGGGAATTGGGATACTATGGCTACACCTTC. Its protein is CSVEWRELGYYGYTF.

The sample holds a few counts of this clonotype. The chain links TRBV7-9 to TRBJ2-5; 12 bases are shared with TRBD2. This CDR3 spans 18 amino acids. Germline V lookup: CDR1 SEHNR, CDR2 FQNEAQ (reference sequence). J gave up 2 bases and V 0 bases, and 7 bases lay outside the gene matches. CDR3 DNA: TGTGCCAGCAGCTTAGCTCATCGACTAGCGGGAGATCAAGAGACCCAGTACTTC. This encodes CASSLAHRLAGDQETQYF.

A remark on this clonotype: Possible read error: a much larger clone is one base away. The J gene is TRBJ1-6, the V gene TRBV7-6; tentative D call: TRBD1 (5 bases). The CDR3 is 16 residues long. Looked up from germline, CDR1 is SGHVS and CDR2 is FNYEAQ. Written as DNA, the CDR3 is TGTGTCAGCAGCTTATCGAAAGGGGCAATTAATTCACCCCTCCACTTT. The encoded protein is CVSSLSKGAINSPLHF.

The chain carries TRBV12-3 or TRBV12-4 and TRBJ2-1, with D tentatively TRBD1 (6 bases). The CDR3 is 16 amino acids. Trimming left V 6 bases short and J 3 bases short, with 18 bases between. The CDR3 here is CASSPTLGHSYNEQFF. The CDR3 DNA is TGTGCCAGCAGCCCTACCCTGGGACATAGCTACAATGAGCAGTTCTTC.

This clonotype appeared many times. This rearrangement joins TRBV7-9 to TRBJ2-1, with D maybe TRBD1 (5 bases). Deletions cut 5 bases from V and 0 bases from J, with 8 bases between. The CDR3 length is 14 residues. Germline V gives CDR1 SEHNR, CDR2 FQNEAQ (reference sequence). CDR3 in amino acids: CASSPRDSYNEQFF. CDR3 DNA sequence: TGTGCCAGCAGCCCCAGGGACTCCTACAATGAGCAGTTCTTC.

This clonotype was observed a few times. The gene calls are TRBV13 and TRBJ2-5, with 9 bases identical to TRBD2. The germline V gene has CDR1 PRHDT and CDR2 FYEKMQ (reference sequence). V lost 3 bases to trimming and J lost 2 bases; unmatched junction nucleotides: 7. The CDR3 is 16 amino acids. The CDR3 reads CASSFQVAGEQETQYF. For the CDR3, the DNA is TGTGCCAGCAGCTTTCAGGTAGCGGGGGAACAAGAGACCCAGTACTTC.

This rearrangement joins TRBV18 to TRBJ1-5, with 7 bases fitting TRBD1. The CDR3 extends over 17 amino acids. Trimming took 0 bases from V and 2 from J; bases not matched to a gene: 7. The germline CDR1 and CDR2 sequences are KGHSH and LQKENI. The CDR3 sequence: CASSPPPTGTGNQPQHF. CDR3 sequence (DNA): TGTGCCAGCTCACCACCCCCGACAGGGACGGGCAATCAGCCCCAGCATTTT.

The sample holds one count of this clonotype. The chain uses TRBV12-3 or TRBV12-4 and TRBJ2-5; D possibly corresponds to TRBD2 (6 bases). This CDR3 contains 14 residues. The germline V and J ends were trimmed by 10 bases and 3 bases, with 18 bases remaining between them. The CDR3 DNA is TGTGCCATCAGCCTCATGGGGGGAGAAGAGACCCAGTACTTC. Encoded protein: CAISLMGGEETQYF.

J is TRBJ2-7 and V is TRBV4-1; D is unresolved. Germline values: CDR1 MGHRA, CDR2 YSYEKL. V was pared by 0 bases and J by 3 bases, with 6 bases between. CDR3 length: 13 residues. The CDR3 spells CASSQEVIYEQYF. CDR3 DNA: TGCGCCAGCAGCCAAGAAGTTATCTACGAGCAGTACTTC.

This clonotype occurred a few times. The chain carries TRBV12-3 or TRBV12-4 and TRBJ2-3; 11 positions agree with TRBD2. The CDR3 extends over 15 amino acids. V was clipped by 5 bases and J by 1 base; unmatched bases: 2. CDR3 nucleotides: TGTGCCAGCAGTACTAGCGGGGGTGGCACAGATACGCAGTATTTT. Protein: CASSTSGGGTDTQYF.

CDR3 region: CASSQMGDSPLHF. Here the CDR3 DNA reads TGCGCCAGCAGCCAAATGGGGGATTCACCCCTCCACTTT. This sequence joins TRBV4-1 and TRBJ1-6, with D perhaps matching TRBD1 (5 bases). This CDR3 is 13 amino acids long. V was shortened by 2 bases and J by 8 bases, with 7 bases between the two germline ends. Germline V gene data show CDR1 as MGHRA and CDR2 as YSYEKL.

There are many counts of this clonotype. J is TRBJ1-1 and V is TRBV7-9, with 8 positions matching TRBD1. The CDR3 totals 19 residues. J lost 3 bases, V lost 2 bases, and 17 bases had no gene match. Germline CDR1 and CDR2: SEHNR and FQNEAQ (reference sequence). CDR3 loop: CASSLLWQGAILFYTEAFF. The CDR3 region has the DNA TGTGCCAGCAGCTTATTATGGCAGGGGGCTATCCTGTTCTACACTGAAGCTTTCTTT.

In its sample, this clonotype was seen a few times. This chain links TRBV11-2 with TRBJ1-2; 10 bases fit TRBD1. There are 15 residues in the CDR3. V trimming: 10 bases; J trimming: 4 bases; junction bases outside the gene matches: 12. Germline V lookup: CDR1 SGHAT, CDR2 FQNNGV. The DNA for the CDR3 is TGTGCCACCCCGCAGACAGGGGGCAAAGGCTATGGCTACACCTTC. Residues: CATPQTGGKGYGYTF. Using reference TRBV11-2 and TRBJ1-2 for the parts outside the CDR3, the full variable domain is EAGVAQSPRYKIIEKRQSVAFWCNPISGHATLYWYQQILGQGPKLLIQFQNNGVVDDSQLPKDRFSAERLKGVDSTLKIQPAKLEDSAVYLCATPQTGGKGYGYTFGSGTRLTVV.

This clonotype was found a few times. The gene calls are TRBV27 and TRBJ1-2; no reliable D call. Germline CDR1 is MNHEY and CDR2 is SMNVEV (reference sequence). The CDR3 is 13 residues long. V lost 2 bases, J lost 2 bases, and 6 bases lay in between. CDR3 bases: TGTGCCAGCAGTTTAAGCCAGAACTATGGCTACACCTTC. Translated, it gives CASSLSQNYGYTF.

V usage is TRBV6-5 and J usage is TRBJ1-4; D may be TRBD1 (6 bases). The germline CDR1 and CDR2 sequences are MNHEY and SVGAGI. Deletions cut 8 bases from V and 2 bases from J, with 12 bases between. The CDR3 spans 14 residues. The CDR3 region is CASGGAPTNEKLFF. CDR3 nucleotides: TGTGCCAGCGGGGGGGCGCCCACTAATGAAAAACTGTTTTTT.

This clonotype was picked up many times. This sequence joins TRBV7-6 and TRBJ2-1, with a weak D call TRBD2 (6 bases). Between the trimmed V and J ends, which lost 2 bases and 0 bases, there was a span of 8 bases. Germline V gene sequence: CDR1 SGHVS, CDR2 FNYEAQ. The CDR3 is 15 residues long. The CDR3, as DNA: TGTGCCAGCAGCTTACGGCGGGGCTCCTACAATGAGCAGTTCTTC. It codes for CASSLRRGSYNEQFF.

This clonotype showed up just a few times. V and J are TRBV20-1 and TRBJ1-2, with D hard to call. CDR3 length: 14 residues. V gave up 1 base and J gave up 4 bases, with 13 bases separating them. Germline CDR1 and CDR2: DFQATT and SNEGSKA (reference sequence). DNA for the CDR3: TGCAGTGCTAGAGTAGAGGCTCTGGGCTATGGCTACACCTTC. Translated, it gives CSARVEALGYGYTF.

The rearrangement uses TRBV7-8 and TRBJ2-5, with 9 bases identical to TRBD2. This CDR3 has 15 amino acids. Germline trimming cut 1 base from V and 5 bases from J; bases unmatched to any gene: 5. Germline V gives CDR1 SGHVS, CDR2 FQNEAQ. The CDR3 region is CASSLGSGGRETQYF. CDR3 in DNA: TGTGCCAGCAGCTTAGGTAGCGGGGGACGGGAGACCCAGTACTTC.

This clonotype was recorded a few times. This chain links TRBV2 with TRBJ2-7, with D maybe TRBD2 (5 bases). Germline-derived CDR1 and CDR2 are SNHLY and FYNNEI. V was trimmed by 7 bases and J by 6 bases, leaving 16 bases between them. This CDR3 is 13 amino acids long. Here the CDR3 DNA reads TGTGCCAGCAAGGTGAGGGAAGGCCTCGAGCAGTACGTC. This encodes CASKVREGLEQYV.

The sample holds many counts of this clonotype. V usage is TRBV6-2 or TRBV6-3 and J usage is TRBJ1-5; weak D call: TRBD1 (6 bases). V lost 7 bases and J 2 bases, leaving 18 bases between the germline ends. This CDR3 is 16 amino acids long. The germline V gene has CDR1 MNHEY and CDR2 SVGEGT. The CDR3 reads CASTHGGAKGNQPQHF. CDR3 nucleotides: TGTGCCAGCACCCACGGGGGGGCGAAGGGCAATCAGCCCCAGCATTTT.

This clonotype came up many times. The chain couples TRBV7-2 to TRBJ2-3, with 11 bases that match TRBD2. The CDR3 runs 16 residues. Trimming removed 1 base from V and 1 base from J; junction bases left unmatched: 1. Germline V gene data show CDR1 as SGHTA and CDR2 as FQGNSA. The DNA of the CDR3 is TGTGCCAGCAGCTTAGAACTAGCGGGGGGCACAGATACGCAGTATTTT. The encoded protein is CASSLELAGGTDTQYF.

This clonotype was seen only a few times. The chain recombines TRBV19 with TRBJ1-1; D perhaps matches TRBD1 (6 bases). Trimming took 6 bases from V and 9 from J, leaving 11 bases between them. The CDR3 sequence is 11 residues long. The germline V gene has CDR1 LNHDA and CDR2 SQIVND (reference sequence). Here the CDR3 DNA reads TGTGCCAGTAGATACCGGGACAAAGCTTTCTTT. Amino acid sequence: CASRYRDKAFF.